Listed below are T cell receptor beta chains from one sample, sequenced in a study of T cell changes during pregnancy in multiple sclerosis. Here immunoSEQ multiplex PCR was the method, and the copy in TCRdb shows in-frame clones only, minus some. The sample carries about 100,000 clones, roughly 90% recorded once. The sequencing here drew on peripheral blood, taken after pregnancy. The receptors were gathered from a female donor with multiple sclerosis, enrolled in a pregnancy study. Both conserved end residues are part of each CDR3. The order of the fields is J gene, V gene, CDR3 protein.

TRBJ1-6	TRBV2	CASSEEGDSPLHF
TRBJ1-5	TRBV27	CASSLRAARTNQPQHF
TRBJ2-5	TRBV28	CASSLSVTGDRYQETQYF
TRBJ2-3	TRBV7-9	CASSLAGVDTQYF
TRBJ1-1	TRBV6-1	CASPGQDKNTEAFF
TRBJ1-1	TRBV19	CASRTRRDKNTEAFF
TRBJ1-1	TRBV7-2	CATGRGNTEAFF
TRBJ2-7	TRBV7-9	CASSTTGSEQYF
TRBJ2-5	TRBV7-6	CASSSLQMGPKTQYF
TRBJ2-2	TRBV9	CASSGRRGANTGELFF
TRBJ2-5	TRBV5-1	CASSFGTSRETQYF
TRBJ1-5	TRBV30	CAWSVIGVRNQPQHF
TRBJ2-3	TRBV25-1	CASSGRHTDTQYF
TRBJ1-1	TRBV30	CAWSRPGGKNTEAFF
TRBJ2-3	TRBV29-1	CSVEDRYRSSTDTQYF
TRBJ2-2	TRBV4-1	CASSQKAGGPAGELFF
TRBJ1-1	TRBV30	CAWSVRLAGWNTEAFF
TRBJ2-3	TRBV18	CASSTGLIGTDTQYF
TRBJ1-1	TRBV19	CASSIASRGLAAFF
TRBJ2-3	TRBV20-1	CSASFVDTQYF
TRBJ1-2	TRBV27	CASSLSLGHTNYGYTF
TRBJ1-2	TRBV9	CASRYRGGDYGYTF
TRBJ2-3	TRBV7-2	CASSLREFTSTDTQYF
TRBJ2-1	TRBV4-3	CASSQEVQGRDNEQFF
TRBJ1-5	TRBV6-1	CASRGYDSHNQPQHF
TRBJ2-7	TRBV29-1	CSVEIDTYEQYF
TRBJ2-2	TRBV5-6	CASSLPQGRTGELFF
TRBJ1-5	TRBV9	CASSAGQGGQPQHF
TRBJ1-2	TRBV28	CASRSSGPYGYTF
TRBJ1-1	TRBV20-1	CSAGRGGLF
TRBJ1-2	TRBV11-1	CASSQNRDGYTF
TRBJ2-3	TRBV6-5	CASSYGGRTDTQYF
TRBJ1-5	TRBV19	CASSAGQPQHF
TRBJ2-3	TRBV27	CASSVTSGGPTDTQYF
TRBJ2-3	TRBV4-3	CASSQGPGLAITDTQYF
TRBJ2-7	TRBV27	CASSLDSNPTYEQYF